A selection of T cell receptor beta chains follows, all from one sample in a study of shared clonotypes between healthy human individuals. Libraries were prepared by immunoSEQ multiplex PCR; TCRdb keeps only in-frame clonotypes and omits some of them. The sample yields about 600,000 clones, 70% to 80% seen once. Source material: PBMCs. The receptors shown here come from a woman in her thirties or forties in good health. Some clones in this sample may be carry-over from other donors' samples. CDR3s include the opening cysteine and the closing phenylalanine or tryptophan. The D gene is left open where the match is weak. The listing skips clone size in some rows; elsewhere it reads once, few, many or a size class.

>.|TRBD1|TRBJ2-5|TRBV5-8
CASSFRQGARETQYF
TGTGCCAGCAGCTTCAGGCAGGGGGCTAGAGAGACCCAGTACTTC
>.|.|TRBJ2-3|TRBV9
CASSAQQGTDTQYF
TGTGCCAGCAGCGCCCAACAGGGAACAGATACGCAGTATTTT
>once|TRBD2|TRBJ2-1|TRBV14
CASSQRRLAGYNEQFF
TGTGCCAGCAGCCAAAGAAGACTAGCGGGTTACAATGAGCAGTTCTTC
>.|TRBD2|TRBJ2-3|TRBV10-3
CAISGTSGRTDTQYF
TGTGCCATCAGTGGGACTAGCGGGCGCACAGATACGCAGTATTTT
>few|TRBD1|TRBJ2-7|TRBV11-1
CASSLDGTGFGEQYF
TGTGCCAGCAGCTTAGACGGGACAGGATTCGGCGAGCAGTACTTC
>.|.|TRBJ2-1|TRBV28
CASSLGGSNNEQFF
TGTGCCAGCAGTTTAGGGGGGAGCAACAATGAGCAGTTCTTC
>once|.|TRBJ1-1|TRBV27
CASNSLGGGDPNTEAFF
TGTGCCAGCAATTCCTTGGGTGGGGGTGACCCGAACACTGAAGCTTTCTTT
>.|.|TRBJ1-1|TRBV2
CASIPPGQGNTEAFF
TGTGCCAGCATCCCACCGGGGCAGGGGAATACTGAAGCTTTCTTT
>.|.|TRBJ2-5|TRBV7-9
CASSGGGRVQETQYF
TGTGCCAGCTCGGGGGGCGGGAGAGTCCAAGAGACCCAGTACTTC
>few|.|TRBJ2-7|TRBV25-1
CASSGSGAPYEQYF
TGTGCCAGCAGTGGGTCAGGAGCCCCCTACGAGCAGTACTTC
>.|.|TRBJ1-5|TRBV19
CASNVDGGTNQPQHF
TGTGCCAGTAATGTTGATGGAGGGACCAATCAGCCCCAGCATTTT
>.|.|TRBJ1-1|TRBV14
CASSTYRILNTEAFF
TGTGCCAGCAGCACATACAGAATTTTGAACACTGAAGCTTTCTTT
>.|.|TRBJ2-5|TRBV7-9
CASSLQKLQETQYF
TGTGCCAGCAGCTTACAGAAGCTTCAAGAGACCCAGTACTTC
>.|.|TRBJ1-5|TRBV19
CASSRGGTNNQPQHF
TGTGCCAGTAGTAGGGGCGGGACAAACAATCAGCCCCAGCATTTT
>few|.|TRBJ2-7|TRBV30
CAWTGGSYEQYF
TGTGCCTGGACTGGGGGTTCCTACGAGCAGTACTTC
>.|.|TRBJ2-2|TRBV7-3
CASSLSRGIDTGELFF
TGTGCCAGCAGCCTTTCTAGGGGAATAGACACCGGGGAGCTGTTTTTT
>many|.|TRBJ1-1|TRBV4-3
CASSQDGGREAFF
TGCGCCAGCAGCCAAGATGGCGGAAGAGAAGCTTTCTTT
>few|.|TRBJ2-2|TRBV18
CASSPRGTNTGELFF
TGTGCCAGCTCACCAAGGGGCACGAACACCGGGGAGCTGTTTTTT
>.|.|TRBJ2-1|TRBV7-9
CASSLEGFLEQFF
TGTGCCAGCAGCTTAGAGGGCTTTCTTGAGCAGTTCTTC
>.|.|TRBJ2-3|TRBV14
CASSHFLGRDGTDTQYF
TGTGCCAGCAGCCACTTCCTCGGGCGGGACGGCACAGATACGCAGTATTTT
>.|TRBD2|TRBJ2-5|TRBV4-1
CASSGVGTGGRDSQETQYF
TGCGCCAGCAGCGGAGTGGGGACTGGGGGGAGGGACTCACAAGAGACCCAGTACTTC
>.|.|TRBJ2-2|TRBV4-3
CASSQYRDTGELFF
TGCGCCAGCAGCCAATACAGGGACACCGGGGAGCTGTTTTTT